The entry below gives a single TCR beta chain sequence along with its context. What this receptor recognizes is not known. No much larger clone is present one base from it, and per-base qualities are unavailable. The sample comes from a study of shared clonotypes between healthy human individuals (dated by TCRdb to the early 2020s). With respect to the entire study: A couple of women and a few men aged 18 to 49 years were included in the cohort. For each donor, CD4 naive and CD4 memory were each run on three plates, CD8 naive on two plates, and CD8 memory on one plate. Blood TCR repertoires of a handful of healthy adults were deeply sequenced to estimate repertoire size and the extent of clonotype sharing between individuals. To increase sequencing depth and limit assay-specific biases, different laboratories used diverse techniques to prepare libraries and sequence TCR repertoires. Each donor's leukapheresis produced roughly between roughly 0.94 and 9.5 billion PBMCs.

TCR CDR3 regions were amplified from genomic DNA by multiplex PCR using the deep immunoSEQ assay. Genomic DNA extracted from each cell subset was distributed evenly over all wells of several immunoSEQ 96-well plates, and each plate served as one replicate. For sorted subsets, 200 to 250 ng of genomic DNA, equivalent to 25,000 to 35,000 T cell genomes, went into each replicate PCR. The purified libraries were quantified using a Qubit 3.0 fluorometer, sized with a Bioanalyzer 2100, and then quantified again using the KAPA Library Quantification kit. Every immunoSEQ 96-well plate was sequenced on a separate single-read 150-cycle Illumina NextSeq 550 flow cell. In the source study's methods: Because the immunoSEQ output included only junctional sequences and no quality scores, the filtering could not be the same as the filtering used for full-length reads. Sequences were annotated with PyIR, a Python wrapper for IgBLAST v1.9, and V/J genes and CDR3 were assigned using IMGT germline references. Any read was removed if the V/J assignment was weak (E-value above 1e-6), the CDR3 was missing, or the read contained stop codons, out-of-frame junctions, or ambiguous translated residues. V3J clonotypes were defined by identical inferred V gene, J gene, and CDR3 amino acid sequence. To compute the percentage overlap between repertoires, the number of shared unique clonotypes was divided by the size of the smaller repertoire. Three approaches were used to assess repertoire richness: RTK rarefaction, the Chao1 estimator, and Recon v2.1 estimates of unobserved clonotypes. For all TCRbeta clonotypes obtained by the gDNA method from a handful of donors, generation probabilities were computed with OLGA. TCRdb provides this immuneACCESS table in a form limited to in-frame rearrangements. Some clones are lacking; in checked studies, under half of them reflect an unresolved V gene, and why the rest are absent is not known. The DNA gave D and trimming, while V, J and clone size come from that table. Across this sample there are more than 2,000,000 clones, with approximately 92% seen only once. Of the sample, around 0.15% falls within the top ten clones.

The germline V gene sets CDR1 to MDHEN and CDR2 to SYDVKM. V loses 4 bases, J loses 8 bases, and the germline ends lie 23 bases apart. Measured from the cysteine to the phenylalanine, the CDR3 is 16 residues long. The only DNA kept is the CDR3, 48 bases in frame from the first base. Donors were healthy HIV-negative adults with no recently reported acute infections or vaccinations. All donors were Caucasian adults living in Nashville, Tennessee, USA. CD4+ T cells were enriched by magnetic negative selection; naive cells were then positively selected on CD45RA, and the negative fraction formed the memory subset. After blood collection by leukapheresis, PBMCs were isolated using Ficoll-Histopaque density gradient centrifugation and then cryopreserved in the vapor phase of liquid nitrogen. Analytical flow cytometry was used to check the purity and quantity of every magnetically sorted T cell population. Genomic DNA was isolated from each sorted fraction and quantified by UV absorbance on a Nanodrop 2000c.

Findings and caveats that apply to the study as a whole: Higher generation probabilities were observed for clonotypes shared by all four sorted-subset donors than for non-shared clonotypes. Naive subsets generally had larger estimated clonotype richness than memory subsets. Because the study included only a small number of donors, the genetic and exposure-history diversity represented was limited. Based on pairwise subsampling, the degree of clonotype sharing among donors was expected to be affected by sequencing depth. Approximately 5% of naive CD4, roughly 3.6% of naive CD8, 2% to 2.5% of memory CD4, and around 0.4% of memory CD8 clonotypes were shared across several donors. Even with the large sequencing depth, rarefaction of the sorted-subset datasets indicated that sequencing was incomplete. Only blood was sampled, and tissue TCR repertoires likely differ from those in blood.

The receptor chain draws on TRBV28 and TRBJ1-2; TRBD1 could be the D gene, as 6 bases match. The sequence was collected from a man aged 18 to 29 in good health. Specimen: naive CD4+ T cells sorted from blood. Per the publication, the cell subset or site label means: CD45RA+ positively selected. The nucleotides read TGTGCCAGCAGTTCCCGCCCCAGGGGAACCTCGGTCGGCTACACCTTC. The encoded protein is CASSSRPRGTSVGYTF.